Each of the 18 T cell receptor beta chains below was sequenced from the same sample in a study of cytomegalovirus exposure and HLA in healthy donors. Researchers ran the PCR with 60 Vbeta and 13 Jbeta primers. Data came from immunoSEQ multiplex PCR; TCRdb stores just in-frame clones and leaves some out. Here the sample spans about 170,000 clones, more than 80% being singletons. The sequenced material came from PBMCs. The receptors come from a male donor in good health and CMV-seronegative.

This sequence joins TRBV28 and TRBJ2-1; D is perhaps TRBD1 (6 bases). The CDR3 spans 15 residues. Germline CDR1 is MDHEN and CDR2 is SYDVKM. Trimming pared 5 bases from V and 2 bases from J, leaving 13 bases between. Here the CDR3 reads CASSVRGFPYNEQFF. The DNA for the CDR3 is TGTGCCAGCAGTGTGAGGGGGTTCCCCTACAATGAGCAGTTCTTC.

This chain uses TRBV15 with TRBJ2-1; 11 positions agree with TRBD2. The trim removed 1 base at V and 8 bases at J, leaving 10 bases unmatched. The CDR3 totals 17 residues. Per the germline V gene, CDR1 is LNHNV and CDR2 is YYDKDF (reference sequence). The CDR3 reads CATSRGPTSGGPHEQFF. The CDR3 nucleotides are TGTGCCACCAGCAGAGGCCCAACTAGCGGGGGCCCCCATGAGCAGTTCTTC.

The chain uses TRBV6-6 and TRBJ2-7; D unresolved. Germline V gives CDR1 MNHNY, CDR2 SVGAGI (reference sequence). V was pared by 0 bases and J by 7 bases, with 4 bases between. The CDR3 extends over 11 amino acids. The CDR3 here is CASSYSGEQYF. Here the CDR3 DNA reads TGTGCCAGCAGTTACTCCGGGGAGCAGTACTTC.

The chain uses TRBV7-2 and TRBJ2-3, with D possibly being TRBD2 (5 bases). The germline V and J ends were trimmed by 0 bases and 0 bases, with 10 bases remaining between them. This CDR3 contains 16 residues. The germline gives CDR1 SGHTA, CDR2 FQGNSA. The CDR3 reads CASSLAGVASTDTQYF. CDR3 bases: TGTGCCAGCAGCTTAGCCGGAGTAGCGAGCACAGATACGCAGTATTTT.

In its sample, this clone was seen a few times. This CDR3 reads CASSVSGGEASGEQYF. CDR3 nucleotides: TGTGCCAGCAGTGTTTCAGGGGGCGAAGCTTCAGGGGAGCAGTACTTC. The chain links TRBV2 to TRBJ2-7; 8 bases line up with TRBD1. The CDR3 contains 16 residues. V trimming: 4 bases; J trimming: 7 bases; junction bases outside the gene matches: 15. Germline CDR1 is SNHLY and CDR2 is FYNNEI.

This chain connects TRBV28 to TRBJ1-2, with 9 bases lining up with TRBD1. CDR1 and CDR2 from the germline V gene are MDHEN and SYDVKM. The CDR3 consists of 16 residues. V dropped 3 bases and J dropped 7; count of bases not matched to a gene: 12. The CDR3 is CASSLLNPGQGFGYTF. CDR3 bases: TGTGCCAGCAGTTTGTTAAACCCGGGACAGGGATTTGGCTACACCTTC.

The V call is TRBV5-1, the J call TRBJ2-3; D is perhaps TRBD1 (6 bases). Trimming removed 0 bases at V and 3 bases at J, with 11 bases between. This CDR3 comprises 15 residues. Germline CDR1 reads SGHRS; CDR2 reads YFSETQ. The CDR3 DNA follows: TGCGCCAGCAGCTTGGGGGCAGGGGAGACAGATACGCAGTATTTT. It codes for CASSLGAGETDTQYF.

The chain combines TRBV15 with TRBJ2-3; no firm D call. V gave up 0 bases and J gave up 2 bases, with 9 bases separating them. CDR3 length: 15 amino acids. Germline CDR1 reads LNHNV; CDR2 reads YYDKDF (reference sequence). The CDR3 bases are TGTGCCACCAGCAGAGATCAACTCCCCACAGATACGCAGTATTTT. This encodes CATSRDQLPTDTQYF.

The CDR3 DNA reads TGTGCCAGTAGCCTTGACAGTACCTACGAGCAGTACTTC. This encodes CASSLDSTYEQYF. The rearrangement uses TRBV19 and TRBJ2-7, with D possibly being TRBD1 (5 bases). Germline V gene data show CDR1 as LNHDA and CDR2 as SQIVND (reference sequence). The V gene lost 6 bases and the J gene lost 2 bases, with 11 bases spanning the gap. The CDR3 is 13 residues long.

Only a few counts were recorded for this clone. V and J are TRBV6-5 and TRBJ1-3; D remains ambiguous. This CDR3 comprises 13 residues. Germline-derived CDR1 and CDR2 are MNHEY and SVGAGI. The ends were cut back, 4 bases at V and 4 bases at J, with 8 bases in the middle. Here the CDR3 DNA reads TGTGCCAGCAGTTGGCGGTCGGGAAACACCATATATTTT. This translates into CASSWRSGNTIYF.

V is TRBV11-2 and J is TRBJ2-5, with TRBD2 matching over 8 bases. Germline CDR1 and CDR2: SGHAT and FQNNGV. The CDR3 runs 17 residues. The V gene end was trimmed by 2 bases and the J gene end by 1 base; junction bases not matched to a gene: 9. CDR3 sequence: CASSLRRGGRFQETQYF. The CDR3 nucleotides are TGTGCCAGCAGCTTACGGAGGGGCGGGAGGTTCCAAGAGACCCAGTACTTC. Together with reference TRBV11-2 and TRBJ2-5, the CDR3 gives the full variable domain: EAGVAQSPRYKIIEKRQSVAFWCNPISGHATLYWYQQILGQGPKLLIQFQNNGVVDDSQLPKDRFSAERLKGVDSTLKIQPAKLEDSAVYLCASSLRRGGRFQETQYFGPGTRLLVL.

The V gene is TRBV4-1, the J gene TRBJ2-1; D possibly corresponds to TRBD1 (6 bases). Germline V gene data show CDR1 as MGHRA and CDR2 as YSYEKL. The ends were cut back, 0 bases at V and 3 bases at J, with 9 bases in the middle. This CDR3 is 15 amino acids long. CDR3 sequence reads: CASSQEVDSYNEQFF. Here the CDR3 DNA reads TGCGCCAGCAGCCAAGAAGTGGACAGCTACAATGAGCAGTTCTTC.

This clone appeared once. The chain joins TRBV5-4 to TRBJ2-6, with D possibly TRBD2 on 5 matching bases. The V end lost 0 bases, the J end lost 0 bases, and 7 bases lay between the germline ends. The CDR3 extends over 16 amino acids. Germline loops: CDR1 SGHNT, CDR2 YYREEE (reference sequence). CDR3 sequence reads: CASSLGRNSGANVLTF. CDR3 DNA sequence: TGTGCCAGCAGCTTGGGGAGGAACTCTGGGGCCAACGTCCTGACTTTC.

The chain joins TRBV10-3 to TRBJ2-3; TRBD2 agrees at 9 bases. CDR1 ENHRY and CDR2 SYGVKD come from the germline V gene. The trim removed 3 bases at V and 5 bases at J, leaving 9 bases unmatched. There are 16 residues in the CDR3. The DNA of the CDR3 is TGTGCCATCAGTGAAGGGACGCTAGCGGGACTAGATACGCAGTATTTT. This codes for CAISEGTLAGLDTQYF.

Worth noting for this clone: The same CDR3 is also encoded by other DNA sequences in this sample. CDR3 residues: CASSSTGSSYEQYF. In nucleotides, the CDR3 is TGTGCCAGCAGTTCAACAGGAAGCTCCTACGAGCAGTACTTC. The rearrangement uses TRBV28 and TRBJ2-7, with a tentative D call TRBD1 (5 bases). Per germline, CDR1 MDHEN and CDR2 SYDVKM. The CDR3 spans 14 residues. Between the trimmed V and J ends, which lost 4 bases and 0 bases, there was a span of 10 bases.

The chain joins TRBV7-3 to TRBJ1-1; weak D call: TRBD1 (5 bases). The CDR3 spans 14 residues. Deletions cut 5 bases from V and 3 bases from J, with 13 bases between. Germline CDR1 reads SGHTA; CDR2 reads FQGTGA. The CDR3 coding sequence is TGTGCCAGCAGCCCGCTCGGAGGGGACACTGAAGCTTTCTTT. It specifies CASSPLGGDTEAFF.

The chain links TRBV5-4 to TRBJ1-2; 10 nucleotides line up with TRBD1. The CDR3 totals 14 residues. Per the germline V gene, CDR1 is SGHNT and CDR2 is YYREEE (reference sequence). V lost 4 bases to trimming and J lost 1 base; unmatched junction nucleotides: 1. CDR3 in DNA: TGTGCCAGCAGCCGGGACAGGGGTAACTATGGCTACACCTTC. This sequence encodes CASSRDRGNYGYTF.

A few counts support this clone. The rearrangement links TRBV30 to TRBJ1-1; a weak D match, TRBD1 (5 bases). CDR1 and CDR2 from the germline V gene are GTSNPN and SVGIG (reference sequence). The CDR3 has 15 amino acids. V lost 0 bases and J lost 4, with 15 bases in between. This CDR3 is CAWSVHCPRGTEAFF. As DNA, the CDR3 is TGTGCCTGGAGTGTACACTGTCCAAGGGGCACTGAAGCTTTCTTT.